One T cell receptor (beta chain) is described in this entry. What this receptor recognizes is not known. From each donor, an approximately 2.5 ml peripheral blood sample was drawn into PAXgene tubes and stored at -80 degrees C. Total RNA was isolated from whole blood with the PAXgene blood miRNA kit on an automated QIAcube, without T cell sorting. Peripheral blood from monozygotic twin pairs, either concordant or discordant for inflammatory bowel disease, underwent deep TCRalpha and TCRbeta repertoire profiling that used unique molecular barcoding. Smoking habits were recorded for all twin pairs, and each individual was classified as a current, former or never smoker. These data belong to a study of monozygotic twins with inflammatory bowel disease (dated by TCRdb to about 2019). About the study as a whole: The full study comprised 28 monozygotic twin pairs: nine German pairs (four IBD-concordant, five IBD-discordant) and 19 IBD-discordant Danish pairs. The search for disease-associated traits relied mainly on comparing, within discordant pairs, IBD patients with their genetically identical healthy co-twins. Each individual had, on average, about 151 000 unique TCRalpha sequences and 181 000 unique TCRbeta sequences available for analysis. The investigation overall reported the following: IBD patients shared fewer clonotypes with other individuals than healthy twins did, most markedly in patients showing signs of disease activity. Concordant and discordant twins showed no difference in repertoire similarity, possibly because of limited statistical power. The analysis was unable to tell apart different T cell subtypes. Background noise and inter-individual variability may have been introduced into the repertoires by the differing immunosuppressive treatments among patients. The results gave no support for a single strong signal or clonotype linked to IBD. TCRbeta repertoire diversity, by inverse Simpson index, was decreased in IBD patients compared with their healthy co-twins.

From the cysteine up to the phenylalanine, the CDR3 has a length of 11 residues. The coding DNA is unavailable. The germline V gene (reference sequence) specifies DFQATT as CDR1 and SNEGSKA as CDR2. Preparation of the library involved 5' RACE. The input for every TCR library was roughly 3,300 ng of total RNA. For each sample, cDNA synthesis with SMARTScribe reverse transcriptase was split into eight separate reactions. During cDNA synthesis, template switching was used to introduce unique molecular identifiers that contained a 6-nucleotide sample barcode. Two nested PCRs of approximately 16 and 10 cycles amplified the TCRalpha and TCRbeta cDNA, and bead purification followed each PCR. Before amplification, the cDNA was treated with uracil DNA-glycosylase and purified using the QIAquick PCR purification kit. In the second PCR, Illumina TruSeq-compatible adapters and sample-specific barcodes were added. TapeStation and Qubit were used to check library quality and concentration, and 4 to 6 ng of each library was pooled. Pooled libraries were sequenced on an Illumina HiSeq2500 single-index Rapid Run with 2 x 100 bp reads and custom sequencing primers. In the paper's pipeline: MiGEC version 1.2.6 was used for UMI-based consensus assembly, which corrected PCR and sequencing errors. MiXCR version 2.1.1 was used for V(D)J alignment, clonotype assembly and CDR3 extraction. To normalise gene usage, clonotype sharing and MAIT/NKT TCR abundance, the analysis used the top 1000, 10 000 and 20 000 clonotypes per sample. Diversity was computed as the inverse Simpson index with the vegan R package after downsampling to 27 000 UMIs. Paired Mann-Whitney U tests were applied to discordant twin pairs, with Benjamini-Hochberg correction for multiple testing. TCRdb reprocessed the reads and provides one entry for every CDR3 protein sequence; no DNA is given. TCRdb assigned the V and J calls; the authors' analysis was not used. In this sample's table one finds some 400,000 distinct CDR3 sequences. The ten largest clones add up to more than 2% of the sample.

The chain joins TRBV20-1 to TRBJ2-1. The sequenced sample consisted of blood. This TCR was sampled from a human donor with ulcerative colitis or Crohn's disease, or a healthy co-twin of an affected twin (not recorded which). CDR3 reads: CSARDSNEQFF.